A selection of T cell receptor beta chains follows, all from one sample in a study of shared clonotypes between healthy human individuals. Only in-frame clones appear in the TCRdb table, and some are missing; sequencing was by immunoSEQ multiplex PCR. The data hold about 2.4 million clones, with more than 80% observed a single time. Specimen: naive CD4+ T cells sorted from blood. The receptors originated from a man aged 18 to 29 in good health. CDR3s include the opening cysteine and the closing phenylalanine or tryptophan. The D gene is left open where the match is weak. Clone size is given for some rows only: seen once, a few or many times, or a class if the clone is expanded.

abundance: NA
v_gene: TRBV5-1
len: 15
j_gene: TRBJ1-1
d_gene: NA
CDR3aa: CASSLELQGRTEAFF
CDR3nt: TGCGCCAGCAGCTTGGAGCTACAGGGCCGGACTGAAGCTTTCTTT

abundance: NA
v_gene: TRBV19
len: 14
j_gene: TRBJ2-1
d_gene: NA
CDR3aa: CASSMQGVVNEQFF
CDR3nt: TGTGCCAGTAGTATGCAGGGAGTTGTGAATGAGCAGTTCTTC

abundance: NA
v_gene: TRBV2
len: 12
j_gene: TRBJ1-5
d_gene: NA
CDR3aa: CASSGSGKPQHF
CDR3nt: TGTGCCAGCAGTGGGTCGGGGAAGCCCCAGCATTTT

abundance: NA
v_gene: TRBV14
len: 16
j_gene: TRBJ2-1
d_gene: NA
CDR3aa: CASSQVLAWSYNEQFF
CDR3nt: TGTGCCAGCAGCCAAGTTCTAGCGTGGTCCTACAATGAGCAGTTCTTC

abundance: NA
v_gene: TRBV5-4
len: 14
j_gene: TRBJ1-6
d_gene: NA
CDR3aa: CASSLDQGLTPLHF
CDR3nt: TGTGCCAGCAGCTTGGACCAGGGACTTACACCCCTCCACTTT

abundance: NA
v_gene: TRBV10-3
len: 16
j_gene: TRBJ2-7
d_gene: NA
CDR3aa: CAISEMVGQGTYEQYF
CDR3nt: TGTGCCATCAGTGAGATGGTTGGGCAGGGGACCTACGAGCAGTACTTC

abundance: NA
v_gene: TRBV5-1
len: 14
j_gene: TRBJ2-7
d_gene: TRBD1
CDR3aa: CASSLVDRGNEQYF
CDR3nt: TGCGCCAGCAGCTTGGTGGACAGGGGGAACGAGCAGTACTTC

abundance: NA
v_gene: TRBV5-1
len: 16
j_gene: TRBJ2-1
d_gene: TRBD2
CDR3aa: CASSTGTSGRQDEQFF
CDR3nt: TGCGCCAGCAGCACCGGGACTAGCGGGAGGCAGGATGAGCAGTTCTTC

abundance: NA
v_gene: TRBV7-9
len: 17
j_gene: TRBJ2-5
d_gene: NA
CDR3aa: CASSRLLGGPVQETQYF
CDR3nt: TGTGCCAGCAGCCGGTTGCTCGGAGGACCAGTCCAAGAGACCCAGTACTTC

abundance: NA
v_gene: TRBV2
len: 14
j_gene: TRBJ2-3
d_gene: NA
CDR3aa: CASRGSGSTDTQYF
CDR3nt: TGTGCCAGCAGGGGTAGCGGTAGCACAGATACGCAGTATTTT

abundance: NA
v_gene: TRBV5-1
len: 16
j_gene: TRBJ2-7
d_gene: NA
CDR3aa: CASSGWYQSEDYEQYF
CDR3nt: TGCGCCAGCAGCGGCTGGTATCAATCGGAGGACTACGAGCAGTACTTC

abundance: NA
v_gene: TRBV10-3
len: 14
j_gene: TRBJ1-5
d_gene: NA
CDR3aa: CAISESGPNQPQHF
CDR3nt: TGTGCCATCAGTGAGTCGGGGCCAAATCAGCCCCAGCATTTT

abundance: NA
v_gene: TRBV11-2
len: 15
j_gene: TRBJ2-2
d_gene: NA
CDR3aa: CASTVQVANTGELFF
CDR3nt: TGTGCCAGCACCGTCCAAGTAGCGAACACCGGGGAGCTGTTTTTT

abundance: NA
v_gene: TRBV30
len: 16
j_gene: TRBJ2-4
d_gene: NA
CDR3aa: CAWSVQGGRTKNIQYF
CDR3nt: TGTGCCTGGAGTGTACAGGGCGGTAGGACAAAAAACATTCAGTACTTC

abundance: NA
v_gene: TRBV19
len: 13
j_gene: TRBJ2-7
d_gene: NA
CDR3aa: CASSGELGYEQYF
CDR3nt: TGTGCCAGTAGTGGAGAATTAGGGTACGAGCAGTACTTC

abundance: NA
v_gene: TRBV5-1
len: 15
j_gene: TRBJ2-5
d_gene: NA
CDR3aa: CASSLAAGNGETQYF
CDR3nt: TGCGCCAGCAGCTTGGCCGCAGGGAACGGCGAGACCCAGTACTTC

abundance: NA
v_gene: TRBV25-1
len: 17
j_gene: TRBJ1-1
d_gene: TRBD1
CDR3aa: CASSESPGGWGNTEAFF
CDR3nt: TGTGCCAGCAGTGAATCTCCAGGGGGGTGGGGGAACACTGAAGCTTTCTTT

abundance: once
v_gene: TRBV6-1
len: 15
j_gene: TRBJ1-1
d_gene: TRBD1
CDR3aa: CASSKNRGRNTEAFF
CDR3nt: TGTGCCAGCAGTAAGAACAGGGGTCGGAACACTGAAGCTTTCTTT

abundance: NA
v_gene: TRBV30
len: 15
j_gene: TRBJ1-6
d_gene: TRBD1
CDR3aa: CAWRGDRAYNSPLHF
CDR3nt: TGTGCCTGGAGGGGGGACAGGGCCTATAATTCACCCCTCCACTTT

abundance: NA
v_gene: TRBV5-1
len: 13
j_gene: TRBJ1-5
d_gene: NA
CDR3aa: CASSLAGDQPQHF
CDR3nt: TGCGCCAGCAGCTTGGCCGGGGACCAGCCCCAGCATTTT

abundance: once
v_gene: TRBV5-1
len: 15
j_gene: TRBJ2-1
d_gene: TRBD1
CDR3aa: CASGPGQRSYNEQFF
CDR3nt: TGCGCCAGCGGTCCGGGACAGCGATCCTACAATGAGCAGTTCTTC

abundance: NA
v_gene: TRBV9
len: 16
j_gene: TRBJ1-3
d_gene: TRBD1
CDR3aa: CASSARDSYSGNTIYF
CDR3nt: TGTGCCAGCAGCGCCCGGGACAGCTACTCTGGAAACACCATATATTTT

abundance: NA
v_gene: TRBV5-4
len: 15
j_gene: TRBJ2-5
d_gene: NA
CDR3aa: CASSRGFPGEETQYF
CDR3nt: TGTGCCAGCAGCCGAGGGTTCCCAGGGGAGGAGACCCAGTACTTC

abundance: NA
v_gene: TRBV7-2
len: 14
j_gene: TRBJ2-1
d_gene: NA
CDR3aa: CASSFDTGRGEQFF
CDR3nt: TGTGCCAGCAGCTTTGATACAGGGAGGGGTGAGCAGTTCTTC

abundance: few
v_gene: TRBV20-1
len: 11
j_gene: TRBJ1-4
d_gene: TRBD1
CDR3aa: CSARGRGQLFF
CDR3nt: TGCAGTGCTAGAGGCAGGGGGCAACTGTTTTTT

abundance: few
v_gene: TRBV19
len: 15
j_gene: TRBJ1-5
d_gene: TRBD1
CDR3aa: CASSIRQGARQPQHF
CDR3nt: TGTGCCAGTAGTATACGACAGGGGGCGCGTCAGCCCCAGCATTTT

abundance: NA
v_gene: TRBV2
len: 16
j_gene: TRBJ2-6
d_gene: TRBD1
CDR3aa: CASTGQGASGANVLTF
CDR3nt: TGTGCCAGCACAGGACAGGGGGCGTCAGGGGCCAACGTCCTGACTTTC

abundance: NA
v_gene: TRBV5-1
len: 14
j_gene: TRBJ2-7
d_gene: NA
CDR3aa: CASSLDSPEYEQYF
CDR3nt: TGCGCCAGCAGCTTGGACAGCCCAGAATACGAGCAGTACTTC